Listed below are T cell receptor beta chains from one sample, sequenced in a study of a mutant IDH1 vaccine in newly diagnosed glioma. Profiling relied on immunoSEQ multiplex PCR, and the TCRdb table lists in-frame clones only, not all of them. Among 60,000 to 65,000 clones listed, approximately 81% were seen once. The antigens these receptors bind are not known. The source was PBMCs, collected from a glioma patient whose treatment included an IDH1 peptide vaccine. The receptors derive from a young man with glioma. Each CDR3 is given with its conserved first and last residue. A D gene is named only where the DNA matches it firmly. Clone size is not always given. Where it is, it says once, few, many or a class for expanded clones.

D gene: -; clone size: -; V gene: TRBV5-1; J gene: TRBJ1-2; CDR3 DNA: TGCGCCAGCAGCTCTTTTCCGGGACGTTCCACTGGCTACACCTTC; CDR3 protein: CASSSFPGRSTGYTF
D gene: TRBD2; clone size: -; V gene: TRBV9; J gene: TRBJ2-1; CDR3 DNA: TGTGCCAGCAGCGTAGGGACTAGCGGTGACAATGAGCAGTTCTTC; CDR3 protein: CASSVGTSGDNEQFF
D gene: -; clone size: once; V gene: TRBV19; J gene: TRBJ2-1; CDR3 DNA: TGTGCCAGTAGCCTACCGGGAGAGCAGTTCTTC; CDR3 protein: CASSLPGEQFF
D gene: -; clone size: -; V gene: TRBV7-9; J gene: TRBJ2-7; CDR3 DNA: TGTGCCAGCAGCTTAGCCCAGACAGGACCATACGAGCAGTACTTC; CDR3 protein: CASSLAQTGPYEQYF
D gene: -; clone size: -; V gene: TRBV11-3; J gene: TRBJ2-7; CDR3 DNA: TGTGCCAGCAGCTTAGATGAATCCTACGAGCAGTACTTC; CDR3 protein: CASSLDESYEQYF
D gene: TRBD1; clone size: -; V gene: TRBV18; J gene: TRBJ2-2; CDR3 DNA: TGTGCCAGCTCACCGCCGGACAGGGGGAACACCGGGGAGCTGTTTTTT; CDR3 protein: CASSPPDRGNTGELFF
D gene: -; clone size: -; V gene: TRBV6-5; J gene: TRBJ2-3; CDR3 DNA: TGTGCCAGCAGTTACGAAGCGCCTAGCACAGATACGCAGTATTTT; CDR3 protein: CASSYEAPSTDTQYF
D gene: TRBD1; clone size: -; V gene: TRBV4-1; J gene: TRBJ1-5; CDR3 DNA: TGCGCCAGCAGCCAGGACAGGGCGGACAATCAGCCCCAGCATTTT; CDR3 protein: CASSQDRADNQPQHF
D gene: -; clone size: -; V gene: TRBV4-1; J gene: TRBJ1-2; CDR3 DNA: TGCGCCAGCAGCCGGCTTGGGGTTGGGAACTATGGCTACACCTTC; CDR3 protein: CASSRLGVGNYGYTF
D gene: TRBD1; clone size: few; V gene: TRBV30; J gene: TRBJ1-5; CDR3 DNA: TGTGCCTGGAGTGTAGAGGGACAGGGCGAGCATTTT; CDR3 protein: CAWSVEGQGEHF
D gene: -; clone size: few; V gene: TRBV30; J gene: TRBJ1-5; CDR3 DNA: TGTGCCTGGAGTCGGGAAGAGTATCAGCCCCAGCATTTT; CDR3 protein: CAWSREEYQPQHF
D gene: -; clone size: once; V gene: TRBV7-9; J gene: TRBJ2-4; CDR3 DNA: TGTGCCAGCAGCTTGGTCGCTGTGATGAACGCTAAAAACATTCAGTACTTC; CDR3 protein: CASSLVAVMNAKNIQYF
D gene: -; clone size: -; V gene: TRBV5-5; J gene: TRBJ2-5; CDR3 DNA: TGTGCCAGCAGCTTGGGCAGGCAAGAGACCCAGTACTTC; CDR3 protein: CASSLGRQETQYF
D gene: TRBD1; clone size: -; V gene: TRBV12-5; J gene: TRBJ2-2; CDR3 DNA: TGTGCTAGTGGGGGGATTAGGACAGGGAGGATTCCGAACACCGGGGAGCTGTTTTTT; CDR3 protein: CASGGIRTGRIPNTGELFF
D gene: -; clone size: -; V gene: TRBV27; J gene: TRBJ1-5; CDR3 DNA: TGTGCCAGCAGTTTAAGGGCCTCCGGCGGGGATCAGCCCCAGCATTTT; CDR3 protein: CASSLRASGGDQPQHF
D gene: -; clone size: -; V gene: TRBV14; J gene: TRBJ2-7; CDR3 DNA: TGTGCCAGCAGCCAAGATATTTGGACAGAGCAGTACTTC; CDR3 protein: CASSQDIWTEQYF
D gene: -; clone size: -; V gene: TRBV7-9; J gene: TRBJ1-4; CDR3 DNA: TGTGCCAGCAGCTCCTCAGTGCGCTACGAAGAAAAACTGTTTTTT; CDR3 protein: CASSSSVRYEEKLFF
D gene: -; clone size: -; V gene: TRBV5-1; J gene: TRBJ1-1; CDR3 DNA: TGCGCCAGCAGCTTGGGGGTACAGGGTCGTGCTTTCTTT; CDR3 protein: CASSLGVQGRAFF
D gene: -; clone size: -; V gene: TRBV5-1; J gene: TRBJ1-1; CDR3 DNA: TGCGCCAGCAGCTTGACGGGAATGAACACTGAAGCTTTCTTT; CDR3 protein: CASSLTGMNTEAFF
D gene: TRBD1; clone size: -; V gene: TRBV27; J gene: TRBJ1-2; CDR3 DNA: TGTGCCAGCACCTTCGCCGGGGACAGGGCTAACTATGGCTACACCTTC; CDR3 protein: CASTFAGDRANYGYTF
D gene: TRBD1; clone size: -; V gene: TRBV6-6; J gene: TRBJ1-5; CDR3 DNA: TGTGCCAGCAGTATCGCCACAGGGGGCTGGAATCAGCCCCAGCATTTT; CDR3 protein: CASSIATGGWNQPQHF
D gene: -; clone size: once; V gene: TRBV4-1; J gene: TRBJ2-7; CDR3 DNA: TGCGCCAGCAGCGCGCCCCGGGACACCTACGAGCAGTACTTC; CDR3 protein: CASSAPRDTYEQYF
D gene: -; clone size: -; V gene: TRBV28; J gene: TRBJ1-5; CDR3 DNA: TGTGCCAGTAGGTCAGGGAGAAGCAATCAGCCCCAGCATTTT; CDR3 protein: CASRSGRSNQPQHF
D gene: TRBD1; clone size: -; V gene: TRBV6-1; J gene: TRBJ2-1; CDR3 DNA: TGTGCCAGCAGTGAAGGGACAGGGGGTCGGAATGAGCAGTTCTTC; CDR3 protein: CASSEGTGGRNEQFF
D gene: -; clone size: -; V gene: TRBV29-1; J gene: TRBJ1-2; CDR3 DNA: TGCAGCGTTGGTGGCACGGCGGAAATTTCAGCGCGAGGCTACACCTTC; CDR3 protein: CSVGGTAEISARGYTF